This T cell receptor (beta chain) was identified in a study of blood T cell repertoires in COVID-19. As for the study in general: Collection of acute and convalescent COVID-19 samples took place in the United States, Italy and Spain. T cells, B-cell-depleted T cells, or PBMCs provided the cDNA or gDNA that served as material.

The length of the CDR3 is 18 residues. Trimming cost V 9 bases and J 0 bases; bases outside gene matches: 14. The germline V gene has CDR1 MDHEN and CDR2 SYDVKM. Symptom resolution, clearance, or two negative PCRs marked donors in Cohort 3 as recovered. In the original analysis: By means of reference gene primer amplification, nucleated cell counts were estimated. Here immunoSEQ multiplex PCR was the method, and the copy in TCRdb shows in-frame clones only, minus some. That table supplies the V and J calls and clone size; D and trimming were determined from the DNA. This sample has over 300,000 clones; roughly 90% occur once, and the top ten carry around a tenth.

The TCR sequence derives from a woman in her thirties or forties who had recovered from COVID-19. Sample: PBMCs or T cells enriched from blood (not recorded which). The chain carries TRBV28 and TRBJ1-5, with TRBD1 identical over 10 bases. As DNA, the CDR3 is TGTGCCAGTACTTCCGGGGACAGGGGCTCTTATAGCAATCAGCCCCAGCATTTT. It encodes CASTSGDRGSYSNQPQHF. Based on the CDR3 plus reference TRBV28 and TRBJ1-5, the full variable domain is DVKVTQSSRYLVKRTGEKVFLECVQDMDHENMFWYRQDPGLGLRLIYFSYDVKMKEKGDIPEGYSVSREKKERFSLILESASTNQTSMYLCASTSGDRGSYSNQPQHFGDGTRLSIL.